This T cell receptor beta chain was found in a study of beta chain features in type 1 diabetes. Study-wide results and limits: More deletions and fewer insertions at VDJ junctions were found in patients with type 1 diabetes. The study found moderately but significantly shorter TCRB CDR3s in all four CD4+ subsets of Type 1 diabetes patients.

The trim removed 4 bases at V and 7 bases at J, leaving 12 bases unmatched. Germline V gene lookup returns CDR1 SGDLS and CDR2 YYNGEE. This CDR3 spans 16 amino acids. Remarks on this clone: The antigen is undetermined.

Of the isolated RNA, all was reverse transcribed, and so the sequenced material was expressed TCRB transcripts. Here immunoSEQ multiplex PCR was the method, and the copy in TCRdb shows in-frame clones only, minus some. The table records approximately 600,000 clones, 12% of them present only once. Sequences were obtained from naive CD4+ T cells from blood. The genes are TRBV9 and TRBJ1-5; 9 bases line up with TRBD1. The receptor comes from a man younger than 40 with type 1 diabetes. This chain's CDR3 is CASSLGGGQGNQPQHF. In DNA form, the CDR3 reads TGTGCCAGCAGCCTCGGTGGGGGACAGGGAAACCAGCCCCAGCATTTT. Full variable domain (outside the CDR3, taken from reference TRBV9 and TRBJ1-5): DSGVTQTPKHLITATGQRVTLRCSPRSGDLSVYWYQQSLDQGLQFLIQYYNGEERAKGNILERFSAQQFPDLHSELNLSSLELGDSALYFCASSLGGGQGNQPQHFGDGTRLSIL.